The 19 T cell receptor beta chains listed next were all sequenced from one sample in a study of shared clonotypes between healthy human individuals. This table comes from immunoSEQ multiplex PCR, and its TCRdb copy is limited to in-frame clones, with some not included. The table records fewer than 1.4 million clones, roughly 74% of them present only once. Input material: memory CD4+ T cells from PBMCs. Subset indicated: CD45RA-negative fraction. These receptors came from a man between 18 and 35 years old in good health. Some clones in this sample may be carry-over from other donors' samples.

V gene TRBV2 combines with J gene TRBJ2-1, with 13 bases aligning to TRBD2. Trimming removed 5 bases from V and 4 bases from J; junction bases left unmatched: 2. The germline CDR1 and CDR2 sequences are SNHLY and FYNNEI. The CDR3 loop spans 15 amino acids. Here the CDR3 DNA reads TGTGCCAGCAGTTTGACTAGCGGGAGGTACAATGAGCAGTTCTTC. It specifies CASSLTSGRYNEQFF.

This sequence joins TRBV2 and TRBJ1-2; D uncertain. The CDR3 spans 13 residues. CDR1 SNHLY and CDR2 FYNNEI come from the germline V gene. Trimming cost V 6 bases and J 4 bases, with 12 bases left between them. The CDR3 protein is CASSRQTGYGYTF. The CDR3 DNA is TGTGCCAGCAGCCGTCAGACGGGCTATGGCTACACCTTC. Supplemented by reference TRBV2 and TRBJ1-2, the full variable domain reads EPEVTQTPSHQVTQMGQEVILRCVPISNHLYFYWYRQILGQKVEFLVSFYNNEISEKSEIFDDQFSVERPDGSNFTLKIRSTKLEDSAMYFCASSRQTGYGYTFGSGTRLTVV.

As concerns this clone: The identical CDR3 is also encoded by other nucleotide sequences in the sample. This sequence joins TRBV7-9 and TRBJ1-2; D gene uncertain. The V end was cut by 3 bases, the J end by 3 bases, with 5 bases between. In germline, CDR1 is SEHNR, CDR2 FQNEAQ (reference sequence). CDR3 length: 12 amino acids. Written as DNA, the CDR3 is TGTGCCAGCAGCTTGGGCGACTATGGCTACACCTTC. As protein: CASSLGDYGYTF.

This chain's CDR3 is CASSLSPGEETQYF. Here the CDR3 DNA reads TGCGCCAGCAGCCTCTCTCCGGGAGAGGAGACCCAGTACTTC. The J gene is TRBJ2-5, the V gene TRBV4-1; tentatively, D is TRBD2 (6 bases). This CDR3 spans 14 amino acids. Germline V gives CDR1 MGHRA, CDR2 YSYEKL. V was cut by 4 bases and J by 5 bases, with 14 bases left in between.

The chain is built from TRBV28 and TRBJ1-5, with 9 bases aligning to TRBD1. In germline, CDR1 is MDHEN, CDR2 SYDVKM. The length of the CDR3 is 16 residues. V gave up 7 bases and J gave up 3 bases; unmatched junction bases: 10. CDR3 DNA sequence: TGTGCCAGCACCCATTTCGTACAGGGGGCCAATCAGCCCCAGCATTTT. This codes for CASTHFVQGANQPQHF.

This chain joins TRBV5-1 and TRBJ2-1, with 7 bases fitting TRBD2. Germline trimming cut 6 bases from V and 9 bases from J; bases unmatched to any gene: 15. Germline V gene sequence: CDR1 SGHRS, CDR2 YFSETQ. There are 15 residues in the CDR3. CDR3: CASTWASGKEAEQFF. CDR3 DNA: TGCGCCAGCACCTGGGCCAGCGGGAAGGAAGCTGAGCAGTTCTTC. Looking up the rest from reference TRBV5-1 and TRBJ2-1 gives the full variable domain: KAGVTQTPRYLIKTRGQQVTLSCSPISGHRSVSWYQQTPGQGLQFLFEYFSETQRNKGNFPGRFSGRQFSNSRSEMNVSTLELGDSALYLCASTWASGKEAEQFFGPGTRLTVL.

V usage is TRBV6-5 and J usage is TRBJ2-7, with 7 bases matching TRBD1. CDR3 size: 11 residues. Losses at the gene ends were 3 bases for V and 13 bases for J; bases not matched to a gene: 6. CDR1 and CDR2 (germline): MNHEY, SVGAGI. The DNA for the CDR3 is TGTGCCAGCAGTTATTCCGGGACAGCCTACTTC. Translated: CASSYSGTAYF.

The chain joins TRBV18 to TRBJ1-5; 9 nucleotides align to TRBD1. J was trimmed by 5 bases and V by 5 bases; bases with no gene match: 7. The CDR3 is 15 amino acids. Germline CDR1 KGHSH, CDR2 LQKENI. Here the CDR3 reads CASSTGTGLYQPQHF. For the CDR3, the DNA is TGTGCCAGCTCAACCGGGACAGGGCTTTATCAGCCCCAGCATTTT.

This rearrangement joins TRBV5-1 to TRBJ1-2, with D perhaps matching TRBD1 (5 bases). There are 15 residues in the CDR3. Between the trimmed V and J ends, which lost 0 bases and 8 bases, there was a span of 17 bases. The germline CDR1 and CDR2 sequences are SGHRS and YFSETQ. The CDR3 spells CASSLDPDRPKGYTF. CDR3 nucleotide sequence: TGCGCCAGCAGCTTGGACCCAGACAGACCCAAAGGCTACACCTTC.

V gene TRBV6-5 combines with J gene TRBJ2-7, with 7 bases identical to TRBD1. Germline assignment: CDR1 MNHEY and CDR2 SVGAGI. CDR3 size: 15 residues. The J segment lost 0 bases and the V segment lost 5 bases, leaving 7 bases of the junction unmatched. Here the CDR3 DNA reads TGTGCCAGCAGTACGGGACAGTCAAGCTCCTACGAGCAGTACTTC. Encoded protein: CASSTGQSSSYEQYF.

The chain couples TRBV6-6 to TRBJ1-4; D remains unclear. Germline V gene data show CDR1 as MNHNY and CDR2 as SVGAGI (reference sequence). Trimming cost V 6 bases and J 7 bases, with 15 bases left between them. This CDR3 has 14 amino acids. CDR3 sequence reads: CASRETWTGEKLFF. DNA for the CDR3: TGTGCCAGCAGGGAAACCTGGACGGGTGAAAAACTGTTTTTT.

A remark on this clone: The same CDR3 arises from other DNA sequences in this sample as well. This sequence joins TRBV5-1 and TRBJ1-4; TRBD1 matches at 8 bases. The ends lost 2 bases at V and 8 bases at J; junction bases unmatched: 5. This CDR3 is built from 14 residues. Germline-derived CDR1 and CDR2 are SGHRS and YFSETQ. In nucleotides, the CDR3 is TGCGCCAGCAGCTTAGGGACAGGTAGCGAAAAACTGTTTTTT. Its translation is CASSLGTGSEKLFF. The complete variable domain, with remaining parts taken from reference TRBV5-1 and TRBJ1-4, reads KAGVTQTPRYLIKTRGQQVTLSCSPISGHRSVSWYQQTPGQGLQFLFEYFSETQRNKGNFPGRFSGRQFSNSRSEMNVSTLELGDSALYLCASSLGTGSEKLFFGSGTQLSVL.

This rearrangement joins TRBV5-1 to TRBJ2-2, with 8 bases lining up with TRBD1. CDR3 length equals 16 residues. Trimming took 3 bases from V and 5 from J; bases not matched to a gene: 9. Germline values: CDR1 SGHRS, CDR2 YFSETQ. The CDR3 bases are TGCGCCAGCAGCTCTGGGGTCCGACAGGGGACCGGGGAGCTGTTTTTT. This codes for CASSSGVRQGTGELFF.

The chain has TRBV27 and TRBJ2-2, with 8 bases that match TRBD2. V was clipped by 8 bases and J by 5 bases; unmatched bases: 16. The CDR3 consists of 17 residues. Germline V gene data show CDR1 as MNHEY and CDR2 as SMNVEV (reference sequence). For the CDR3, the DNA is TGTGCCAGCCGCCGACTAGGGGGACTAGGAGAGACCGGGGAGCTGTTTTTT. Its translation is CASRRLGGLGETGELFF.

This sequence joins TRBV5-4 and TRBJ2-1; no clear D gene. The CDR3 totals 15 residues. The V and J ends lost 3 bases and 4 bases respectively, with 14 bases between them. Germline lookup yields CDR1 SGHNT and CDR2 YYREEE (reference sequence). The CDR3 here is CASSSLSSDYNEQFF. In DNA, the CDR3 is TGTGCCAGCAGCTCGCTGAGCAGCGATTACAATGAGCAGTTCTTC.

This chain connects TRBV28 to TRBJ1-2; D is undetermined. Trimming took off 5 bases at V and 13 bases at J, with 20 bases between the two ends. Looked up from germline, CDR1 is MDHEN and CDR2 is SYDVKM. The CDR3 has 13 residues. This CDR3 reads CASSEPPRWAGTF. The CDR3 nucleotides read TGTGCCAGCAGTGAGCCCCCCCGGTGGGCTGGCACCTTC.

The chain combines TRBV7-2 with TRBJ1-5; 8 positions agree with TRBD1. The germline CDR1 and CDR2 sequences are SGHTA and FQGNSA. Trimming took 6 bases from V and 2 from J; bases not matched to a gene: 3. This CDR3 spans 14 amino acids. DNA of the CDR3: TGTGCCAGCAGTGACAGGGGCGGCAATCAGCCCCAGCATTTT. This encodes CASSDRGGNQPQHF.

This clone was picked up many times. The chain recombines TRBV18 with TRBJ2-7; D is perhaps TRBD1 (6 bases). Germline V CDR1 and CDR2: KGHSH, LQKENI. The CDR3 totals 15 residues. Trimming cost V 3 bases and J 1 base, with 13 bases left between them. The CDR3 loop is CASSPSRGLSYEQYF. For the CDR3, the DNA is TGTGCCAGCTCACCTTCCAGGGGCCTGTCCTACGAGCAGTACTTC.

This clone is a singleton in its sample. In DNA form, the CDR3 reads TGTGCCAGCAGCTTGGACAGATGGAACACTGAAGCTTTCTTT. This gives the protein CASSLDRWNTEAFF. V is TRBV7-2 and J is TRBJ1-1, with a tentative D call TRBD1 (6 bases). Between the trimmed V and J ends, which lost 3 bases and 1 base, there was a span of 9 bases. The CDR3 has 14 amino acids. Germline CDR1 SGHTA, CDR2 FQGNSA.